This is a list of T cell receptor beta chains from one sample in a study of identical twins. Each CDR3 protein is one row after TCRdb ran MiXCR on the 5' RACE reads. The sample comprises some 500,000 distinct CDR3 sequences, 9.6% of which are singletons, and roughly 3% rests with the top ten. The same sample was also used in a study of yellow fever vaccine responses in identical twins.

The material sequenced was PBMCs. The receptors were gathered from a woman in her late teens or twenties in good health. Each CDR3 is given with its conserved first and last residue. A D gene is named only where the DNA matches it firmly. Clone size is given for some rows only: seen once, a few or many times, or a class if the clone is expanded.

size,D,V,J,CDR3,DNA
NA,TRBD1,TRBV27,TRBJ2-5,CASSSSRTGLIVETQYF,TGTGCCAGCAGTTCATCAAGGACAGGCCTTATCGTAGAGACCCAGTACTTC
few,TRBD1,TRBV7-9,TRBJ2-7,CASSSPPGQGPYEQYF,TGTGCCAGCAGTTCGCCTCCGGGACAGGGACCATACGAGCAGTACTTC
NA,TRBD2,TRBV4-1,TRBJ2-1,CASSQLASGAAAYNEQFF,TGCGCCAGCAGCCAATTGGCTAGCGGGGCCGCCGCGTACAATGAGCAGTTCTTC
NA,TRBD1,TRBV29-1,TRBJ1-1,CSGDRGGDTEAFF,TGCAGCGGGGACAGGGGTGGCGACACTGAAGCTTTCTTT
few,NA,TRBV20-1,TRBJ1-2,CSARLFEGYTF,TGCAGTGCTAGACTCTTCGAGGGCTACACCTTC
NA,TRBD1,TRBV27,TRBJ2-3,CASSSGTDGDPNGQYF,TGTGCCAGCAGTTCCGGGACAGATGGGGATCCGAATGGGCAGTATTTT
NA,TRBD2,TRBV27,TRBJ2-7,CASGLAGGTYEQYF,TGTGCCAGTGGACTAGCGGGAGGTACCTACGAGCAGTACTTC
few,NA,TRBV5-1,TRBJ1-1,CASSRDGYSNTEAFF,TGCGCCAGCAGCAGGGACGGATATTCGAACACTGAAGCTTTCTTT
many,NA,TRBV2,TRBJ2-7,CASSENSLGRGPEQYF,TGTGCCAGCAGTGAAAATTCCCTGGGCAGGGGACCCGAGCAGTACTTC
NA,NA,TRBV12-3/TRBV12-4,TRBJ2-4,CASSFGGSAKNIQYF,TGTGCCAGCAGTTTCGGGGGCTCGGCCAAAAACATTCAGTACTTC